This T cell receptor beta chain was recorded in a study of identical twins. Each CDR3 protein gets one entry after TCRdb re-called the 5' RACE reads with MiXCR. The table lists about 660,000 distinct CDR3 sequences, roughly 8% of them singletons. Germline V gene sequence: CDR1 SGHRS, CDR2 YFSETQ. V was pared by 0 bases and J by 5 bases, with 9 bases between. CDR3 length equals 14 residues. This sample also belongs to another study, concerning yellow fever vaccine responses in identical twins.

Sequencing input: PBMCs. This rearrangement joins TRBV5-1 to TRBJ1-5; no clear D. The TCR was taken from a woman younger than 30 in good health. The CDR3 coding sequence is TGCGCCAGCAGCTTGGAATTCGGGGATCAGCCCCAGCATTTT. Translating gives CASSLEFGDQPQHF.